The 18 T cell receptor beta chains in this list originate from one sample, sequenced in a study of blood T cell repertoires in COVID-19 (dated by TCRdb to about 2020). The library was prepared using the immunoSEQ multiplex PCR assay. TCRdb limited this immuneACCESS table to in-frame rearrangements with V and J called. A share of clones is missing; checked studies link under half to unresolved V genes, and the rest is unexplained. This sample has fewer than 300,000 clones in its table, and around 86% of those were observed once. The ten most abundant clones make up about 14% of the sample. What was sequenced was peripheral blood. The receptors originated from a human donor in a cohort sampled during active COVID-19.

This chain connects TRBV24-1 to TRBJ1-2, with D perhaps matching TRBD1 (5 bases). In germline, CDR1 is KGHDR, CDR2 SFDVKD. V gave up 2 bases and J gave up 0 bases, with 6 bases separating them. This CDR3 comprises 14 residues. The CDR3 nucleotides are TGTGCCACCAGTGATTGGGGGGCTAACTATGGCTACACCTTC. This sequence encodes CATSDWGANYGYTF.

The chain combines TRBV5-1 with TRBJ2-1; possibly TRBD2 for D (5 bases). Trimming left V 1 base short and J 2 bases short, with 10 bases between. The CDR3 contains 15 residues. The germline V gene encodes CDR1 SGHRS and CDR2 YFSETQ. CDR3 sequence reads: CASSLSLEAYNEQFF. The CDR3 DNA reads TGCGCCAGCAGCTTGTCCCTGGAGGCCTACAATGAGCAGTTCTTC.

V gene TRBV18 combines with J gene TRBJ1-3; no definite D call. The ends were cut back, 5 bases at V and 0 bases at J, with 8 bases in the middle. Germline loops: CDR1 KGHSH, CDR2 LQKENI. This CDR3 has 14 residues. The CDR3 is CASSTDASGNTIYF. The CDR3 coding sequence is TGTGCCAGCTCAACAGACGCCTCTGGAAACACCATATATTTT.

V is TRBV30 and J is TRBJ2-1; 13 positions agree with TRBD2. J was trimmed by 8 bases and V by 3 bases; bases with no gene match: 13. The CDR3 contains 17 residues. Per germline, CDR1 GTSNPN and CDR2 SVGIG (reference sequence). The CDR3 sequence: CAWSASVLAGGNDEQFF. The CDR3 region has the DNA TGTGCCTGGAGCGCCAGTGTACTAGCGGGAGGGAACGATGAGCAGTTCTTC.

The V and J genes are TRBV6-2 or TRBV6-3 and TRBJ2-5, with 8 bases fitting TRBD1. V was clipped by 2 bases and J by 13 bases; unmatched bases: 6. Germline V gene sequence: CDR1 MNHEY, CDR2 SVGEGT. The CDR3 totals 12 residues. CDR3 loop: CASSYGTGTGYF. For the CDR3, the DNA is TGTGCCAGCAGTTACGGTACCGGGACAGGGTACTTC.

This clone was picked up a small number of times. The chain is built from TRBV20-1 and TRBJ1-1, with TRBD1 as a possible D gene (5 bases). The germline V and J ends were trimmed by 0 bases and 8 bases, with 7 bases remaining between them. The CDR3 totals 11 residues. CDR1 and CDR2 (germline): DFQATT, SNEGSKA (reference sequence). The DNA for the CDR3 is TGCAGTGCTAGAGATGGGGCAGAAGCTTTCTTT. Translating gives CSARDGAEAFF.

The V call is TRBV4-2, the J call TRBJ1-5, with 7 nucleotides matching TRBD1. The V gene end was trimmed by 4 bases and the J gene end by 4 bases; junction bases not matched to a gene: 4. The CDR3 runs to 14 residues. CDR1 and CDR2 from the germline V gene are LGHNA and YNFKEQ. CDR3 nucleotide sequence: TGTGCCAGCAGCCGTGAGACAGGGAATCAGCCCCAGCATTTT. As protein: CASSRETGNQPQHF.

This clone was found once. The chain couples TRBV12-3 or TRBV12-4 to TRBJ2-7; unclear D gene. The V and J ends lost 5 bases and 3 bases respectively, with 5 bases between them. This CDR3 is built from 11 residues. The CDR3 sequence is CASSIRYEQYF. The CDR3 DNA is TGTGCCAGCAGTATCCGCTACGAGCAGTACTTC.

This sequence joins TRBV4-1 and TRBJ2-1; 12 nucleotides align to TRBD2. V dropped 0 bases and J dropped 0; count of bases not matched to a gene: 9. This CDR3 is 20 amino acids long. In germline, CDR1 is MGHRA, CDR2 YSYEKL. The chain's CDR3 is CASSQDLAGGPLGSYNEQFF. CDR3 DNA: TGCGCCAGCAGCCAAGACCTAGCGGGAGGGCCCTTGGGCTCCTACAATGAGCAGTTCTTC.

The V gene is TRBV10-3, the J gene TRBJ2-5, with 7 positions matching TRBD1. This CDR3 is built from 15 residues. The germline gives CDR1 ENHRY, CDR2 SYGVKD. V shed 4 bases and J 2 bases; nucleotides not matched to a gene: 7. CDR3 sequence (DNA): TGTGCCATCAGTGGAATGGACAGGCATCAAGAGACCCAGTACTTC. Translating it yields CAISGMDRHQETQYF.

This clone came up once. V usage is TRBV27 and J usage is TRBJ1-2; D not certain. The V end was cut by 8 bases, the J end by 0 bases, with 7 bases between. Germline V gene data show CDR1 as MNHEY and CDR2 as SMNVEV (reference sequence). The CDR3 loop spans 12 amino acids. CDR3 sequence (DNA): TGTGCCAGCCGCCAGGCTAACTATGGCTACACCTTC. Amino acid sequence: CASRQANYGYTF.

The CDR3 coding sequence is TGTGCCAGCAATAAGGAGGCAGGTCTGGAGACCCAGTACTTC. It yields the protein CASNKEAGLETQYF. The chain joins TRBV6-5 to TRBJ2-5, with D maybe TRBD2 (5 bases). Germline V gene data show CDR1 as MNHEY and CDR2 as SVGAGI. This CDR3 has 14 amino acids. V lost 7 bases and J 5 bases, leaving 17 bases between the germline ends.

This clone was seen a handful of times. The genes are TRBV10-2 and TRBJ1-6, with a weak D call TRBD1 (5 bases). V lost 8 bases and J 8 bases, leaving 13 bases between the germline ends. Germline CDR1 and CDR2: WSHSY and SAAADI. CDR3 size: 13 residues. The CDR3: CASREVGDSPLHF. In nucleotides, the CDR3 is TGCGCCAGCCGGGAGGTAGGGGATTCACCCCTCCACTTT.

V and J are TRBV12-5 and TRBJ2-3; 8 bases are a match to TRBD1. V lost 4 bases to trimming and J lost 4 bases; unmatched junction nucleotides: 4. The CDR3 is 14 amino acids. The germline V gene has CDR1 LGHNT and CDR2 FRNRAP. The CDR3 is CASGSGQGPDTQYF. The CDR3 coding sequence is TGTGCTAGTGGTTCCGGACAGGGCCCAGATACGCAGTATTTT.

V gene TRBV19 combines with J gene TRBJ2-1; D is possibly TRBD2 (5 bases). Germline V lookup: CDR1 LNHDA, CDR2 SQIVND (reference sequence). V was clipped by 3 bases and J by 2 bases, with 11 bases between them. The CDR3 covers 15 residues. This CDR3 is CASSIRGGAYNEQFF. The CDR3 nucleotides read TGTGCCAGTAGTATCCGCGGAGGCGCCTACAATGAGCAGTTCTTC.

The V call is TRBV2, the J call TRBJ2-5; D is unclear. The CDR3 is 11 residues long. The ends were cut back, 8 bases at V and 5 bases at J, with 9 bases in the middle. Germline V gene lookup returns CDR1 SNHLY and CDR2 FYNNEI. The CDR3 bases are TGTGCCAGCGTCACCGGGGAGACCCAGTACTTC. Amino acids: CASVTGETQYF.

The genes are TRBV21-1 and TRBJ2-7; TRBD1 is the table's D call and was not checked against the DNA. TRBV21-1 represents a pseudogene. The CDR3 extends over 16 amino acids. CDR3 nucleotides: TGTGCCAGCAGCATGACCCCCACAGAGTTGTCCTACGAGCAGTACTTC. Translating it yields CASSMTPTELSYEQYF.

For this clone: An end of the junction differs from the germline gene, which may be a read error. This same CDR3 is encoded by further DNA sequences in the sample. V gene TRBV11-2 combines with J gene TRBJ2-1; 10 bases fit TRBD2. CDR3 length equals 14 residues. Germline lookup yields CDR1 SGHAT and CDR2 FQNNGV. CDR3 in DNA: TGTGCCAGCAGCTCCACTAGCGGGAACAACGAGCAGTTCTTC. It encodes CASSSTSGNNEQFF. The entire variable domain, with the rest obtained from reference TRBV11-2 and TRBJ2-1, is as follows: EAGVAQSPRYKIIEKRQSVAFWCNPISGHATLYWYQQILGQGPKLLIQFQNNGVVDDSQLPKDRFSAERLKGVDSTLKIQPAKLEDSAVYLCASSSTSGNNEQFFGPGTRLTVL.